The 20 T cell receptor beta chains below all came from one sample that was sequenced in a study of PD-L1 blockade in urothelial cancer. Indicated time point: peripheral blood 6 weeks after treatment start. The method was immunoSEQ multiplex PCR; TCRdb's version includes in-frame clones alone and lacks a portion of them. The table includes tens of thousands of clones, about 85% detected once. Source: PBMCs, taken around atezolizumab (anti-PD-L1) treatment. All receptors come from a man over 45 with urothelial cancer.

This chain joins TRBV6-1 and TRBJ2-3, with 11 bases fitting TRBD2. Germline CDR1 is MNHNS and CDR2 is SASEGT. This CDR3 region has 16 residues. After removal of 4 bases from V and 2 bases from J, the junction contained 5 bases not matched to a gene. The CDR3 region is CASSARLAGLTDTQYF. As DNA, the CDR3 is TGTGCCAGCAGTGCCCGACTAGCGGGACTCACAGATACGCAGTATTTT.

The V gene is TRBV18, the J gene TRBJ2-5; TRBD2 matches at 7 bases. The CDR3 spans 15 residues. Germline CDR1 KGHSH, CDR2 LQKENI. Unmatched junction bases numbered 9, after V lost 3 bases and J lost 5 bases. The CDR3 is CASSPGLGGFETQYF. CDR3 DNA: TGTGCCAGCTCACCCGGACTAGGAGGTTTCGAGACCCAGTACTTC.

As regards this clone: The junction differs from germline at one of its ends, possibly a read error. The chain links TRBV15 to TRBJ1-4; D is unresolved. The CDR3 is 13 residues long. Germline CDR1 is LNHNV and CDR2 is YYDKDF (reference sequence). The CDR3 DNA sequence: TGTGCCACCAGCAGAGATTCGAGAGAGGGAGGTGTTTTT. This encodes CATSRDSREGGVF.

The chain uses TRBV12-5 and TRBJ2-2; D is uncertain. Germline CDR1 reads LGHNT; CDR2 reads FRNRAP. CDR3 length: 11 amino acids. CDR3 amino acids: CAAKNTGELFF. The DNA for the CDR3 is TGTGCAGCAAAGAACACCGGGGAGCTGTTTTTT.

The chain links TRBV30 to TRBJ1-2; 8 bases fit TRBD1. The CDR3 length is 14 residues. The germline V gene has CDR1 GTSNPN and CDR2 SVGIG (reference sequence). Trimming at V came to 5 bases and at J to 4 bases, leaving 9 bases not matched to a gene. The CDR3 DNA is TGTGCCTGGGGACAAGACAGGGGCCTCTATGGCTACACCTTC. Translating gives CAWGQDRGLYGYTF. Looking up the rest from reference TRBV30 and TRBJ1-2 gives the full variable domain: SQTIHQWPATLVQPVGSPLSLECTVEGTSNPNLYWYRQAAGRGLQLLFYSVGIGQISSEVPQNLSASRPQDRQFILSSKKLLLSDSGFYLCAWGQDRGLYGYTFGSGTRLTVV.

The genes are TRBV4-1 and TRBJ2-5, with D perhaps TRBD1 (5 bases). CDR1 and CDR2 from the germline V gene are MGHRA and YSYEKL. Trimming removed 1 base from V and 0 bases from J, with 12 bases in between. The CDR3 is made up of 16 amino acids. The CDR3 reads CASSQAQAWYQETQYF. The CDR3 nucleotides are TGCGCCAGCAGCCAAGCACAGGCCTGGTACCAAGAGACCCAGTACTTC.

V usage is TRBV27 and J usage is TRBJ2-1; 11 bases agree with TRBD2. V trimming: 5 bases; J trimming: 3 bases; junction bases outside the gene matches: 6. In germline, CDR1 is MNHEY, CDR2 SMNVEV (reference sequence). CDR3 size: 16 residues. The CDR3 protein is CASSRGGTSGYNEQFF. CDR3 in DNA: TGTGCCAGCAGTCGCGGCGGGACTAGCGGCTACAATGAGCAGTTCTTC.

This rearrangement joins TRBV2 to TRBJ2-6; D call uncertain. Trimming cost V 4 bases and J 1 base, with 5 bases left between them. Germline CDR1 and CDR2: SNHLY and FYNNEI. The CDR3 runs to 14 residues. The CDR3 DNA reads TGTGCCAGCAGTGTGGAGTCTGGGGCCAACGTCCTGACTTTC. It translates to CASSVESGANVLTF.

The chain links TRBV9 to TRBJ2-1; the D gene is possibly TRBD1 (6 bases). Trimming removed 0 bases at V and 10 bases at J, with 14 bases between. The CDR3 has 14 amino acids. Germline lookup yields CDR1 SGDLS and CDR2 YYNGEE. CDR3 protein: CASSVEVAQGEQFF. CDR3 in DNA: TGTGCCAGCAGCGTAGAAGTGGCGCAGGGGGAGCAGTTCTTC. Full variable domain (rest looked up from reference TRBV9 and TRBJ2-1): DSGVTQTPKHLITATGQRVTLRCSPRSGDLSVYWYQQSLDQGLQFLIQYYNGEERAKGNILERFSAQQFPDLHSELNLSSLELGDSALYFCASSVEVAQGEQFFGPGTRLTVL.

The rearrangement joins TRBV27 to TRBJ1-1; D perhaps matches TRBD1 (6 bases). This CDR3 spans 15 amino acids. Trimming stripped 5 bases from V and 5 bases from J, with 18 bases between. CDR1 and CDR2 from the germline V gene are MNHEY and SMNVEV (reference sequence). This CDR3 reads CASSPYRVRVTEAFF. The CDR3 DNA follows: TGTGCCAGCAGTCCTTACAGGGTTAGGGTTACTGAAGCTTTCTTT.

The rearrangement links TRBV29-1 to TRBJ2-7; 8 nucleotides line up with TRBD1. V lost 6 bases to trimming and J lost 2 bases; unmatched junction nucleotides: 12. CDR3 length: 15 residues. From germline, CDR1 is SQVTM and CDR2 ANQGSEA. Here the CDR3 reads CSVTRGRLGTYEQYF. The CDR3 nucleotides read TGCAGCGTAACCAGGGGGCGACTTGGGACCTACGAGCAGTACTTC.

The rearrangement uses TRBV27 and TRBJ2-1; TRBD1 aligns across 7 bases. The CDR3 is 14 residues long. Per the germline V gene, CDR1 is MNHEY and CDR2 is SMNVEV (reference sequence). With 7 bases clipped from V and 0 bases from J, the junction kept 3 bases outside the gene matches. CDR3 loop: CASTRQGSYNEQFF. The CDR3 DNA reads as TGTGCCAGCACCCGACAGGGCTCCTACAATGAGCAGTTCTTC.

The chain combines TRBV2 with TRBJ2-5; no definite D call. V was clipped by 5 bases and J by 4 bases, with 5 bases between them. This CDR3 is 11 amino acids long. Germline V gene data show CDR1 as SNHLY and CDR2 as FYNNEI. The CDR3 here is CASSPLETQYF. In nucleotides, the CDR3 is TGTGCCAGCAGTCCCCTAGAGACCCAGTACTTC.

The chain has TRBV6-6 and TRBJ1-6; the D gene is possibly TRBD1 (5 bases). Germline V gene lookup returns CDR1 MNHNY and CDR2 SVGAGI (reference sequence). CDR3 length: 15 residues. The ends were cut back, 2 bases at V and 14 bases at J, with 19 bases in the middle. The CDR3 spells CASSYPGTPAVSLHF. CDR3 nucleotides: TGTGCCAGCAGTTACCCCGGGACTCCTGCTGTATCCCTCCACTTT.

The chain joins TRBV11-3 to TRBJ2-5; 7 bases fit TRBD1. In germline, CDR1 is SGHNT, CDR2 YENEEA. This CDR3 is built from 16 residues. V dropped 1 base and J dropped 7; count of bases not matched to a gene: 12. This CDR3 reads CASSLAGTEGFRTQYF. In DNA, the CDR3 is TGTGCCAGCAGCTTAGCGGGGACAGAGGGGTTTCGGACCCAGTACTTC.

The chain has TRBV5-1 and TRBJ1-1, with TRBD1 matching over 9 bases. The germline gives CDR1 SGHRS, CDR2 YFSETQ. This CDR3 contains 16 residues. V lost 0 bases to trimming and J lost 3 bases; unmatched junction nucleotides: 6. In DNA form, the CDR3 reads TGCGCCAGCAGCTTGGGGTCACAGGGGGCGGACACTGAAGCTTTCTTT. As protein: CASSLGSQGADTEAFF. Complete variable domain (other parts from reference TRBV5-1 and TRBJ1-1): KAGVTQTPRYLIKTRGQQVTLSCSPISGHRSVSWYQQTPGQGLQFLFEYFSETQRNKGNFPGRFSGRQFSNSRSEMNVSTLELGDSALYLCASSLGSQGADTEAFFGQGTRLTVV.

This chain connects TRBV6-4 to TRBJ2-1; TRBD2 matches 7 bases. The CDR3 is 13 residues long. Per germline, CDR1 MRHNA and CDR2 SNTAGT. V lost 2 bases, J lost 9 bases, and 4 bases stayed unmatched. The CDR3 reads CASSDRGGTEQFF. The CDR3 nucleotides are TGTGCCAGCAGTGACCGGGGAGGGACTGAGCAGTTCTTC.

The chain combines TRBV29-1 with TRBJ2-1; the match to TRBD2 covers 8 bases. The CDR3 length is 15 residues. V lost 8 bases and J lost 3; bases outside the gene matches: 12. From germline, CDR1 is SQVTM and CDR2 ANQGSEA. The CDR3 loop reads CSPILQRENYNEQFF. The CDR3 nucleotides read TGCAGCCCAATCCTTCAGCGGGAGAACTACAATGAGCAGTTCTTC.

This chain joins TRBV16 and TRBJ1-5; maybe TRBD1 (5 bases). This CDR3 has 18 residues. From germline, CDR1 is KGHSY and CDR2 FQNENV. V gave up 0 bases and J gave up 0 bases, with 15 bases separating them. CDR3: CASSQSDAGGVSNQPQHF. CDR3 sequence (DNA): TGTGCCAGCAGCCAATCGGACGCGGGGGGGGTTAGCAATCAGCCCCAGCATTTT. The full variable domain, completed using reference TRBV16 and TRBJ1-5, is GEEVAQTPKHLVRGEGQKAKLYCAPIKGHSYVFWYQQVLKNEFKFLISFQNENVFDETGMPKERFSAKCLPNSPCSLEIQATKLEDSAVYFCASSQSDAGGVSNQPQHFGDGTRLSIL.

The chain has TRBV11-2 and TRBJ2-5; D is perhaps TRBD1 (6 bases). CDR3 length equals 19 residues. In germline, CDR1 is SGHAT, CDR2 FQNNGV. The ends were cut back, 2 bases at V and 5 bases at J, with 27 bases in the middle. The CDR3 loop is CASSLKAAPSGQIAETQYF. The DNA for the CDR3 is TGTGCCAGCAGCTTAAAGGCCGCCCCTTCCGGACAGATTGCGGAGACCCAGTACTTC.